The 22 T cell receptor beta chains reported below all come from one sample, sequenced in a study of blood T cell repertoires in COVID-19. Produced via immunoSEQ multiplex PCR; TCRdb's table is partial and in-frame only. This table has about 110,000 clones, around 75% appearing once. Sequenced material: peripheral blood. Receptor source: a human donor with acute or convalescent COVID-19. The donor label of this sample is uncertain.

This rearrangement joins TRBV13 to TRBJ2-7; 7 bases agree with TRBD2. V shed 4 bases and J 0 bases; nucleotides not matched to a gene: 6. CDR1 and CDR2 (germline): PRHDT, FYEKMQ (reference sequence). The CDR3 extends over 15 amino acids. CDR3 sequence: CASSSAGSNSYEQYF. The CDR3 DNA sequence: TGTGCCAGCAGCTCAGCGGGGTCAAACTCCTACGAGCAGTACTTC. Variable domain in full (rest from reference TRBV13 and TRBJ2-7): AAGVIQSPRHLIKEKRETATLKCYPIPRHDTVYWYQQGPGQDPQFLISFYEKMQSDKGSIPDRFSAQQFSDYHSELNMSSLELGDSALYFCASSSAGSNSYEQYFGPGTRLTVT.

The chain combines TRBV29-1 with TRBJ2-2; possible D gene TRBD1, 5 bases. The CDR3 is made up of 14 amino acids. The germline gives CDR1 SQVTM, CDR2 ANQGSEA. Trimming pared 1 base from V and 2 bases from J, leaving 8 bases between. This CDR3 reads CSVEGGFNTGELFF. DNA of the CDR3: TGCAGCGTTGAAGGGGGCTTTAACACCGGGGAGCTGTTTTTT.

The chain has TRBV27 and TRBJ2-7; TRBD1 might be the D (5 bases). V lost 3 bases to trimming and J lost 6 bases, with 15 bases between them. There are 14 residues in the CDR3. Germline V CDR1 and CDR2: MNHEY, SMNVEV (reference sequence). In DNA, the CDR3 is TGTGCCAGCAGTTTGGACATAGGTAGGTCCGAGCAGTACTTC. It is translated as CASSLDIGRSEQYF.

V usage is TRBV3-1 (or the pseudogene TRBV3-2) and J usage is TRBJ2-7; 11 bases line up with TRBD1. The length of the CDR3 is 15 residues. Germline-derived CDR1 and CDR2 are LGHDT and YNNKEL (reference sequence). Germline trimming cut 4 bases from V and 6 bases from J; bases unmatched to any gene: 8. The CDR3 DNA sequence: TGTGCCAGCAGCCCTACGAGGACAGGGGGCGCCGAGCAGTACTTC. Translation: CASSPTRTGGAEQYF.

The chain carries TRBV6-6 and TRBJ1-3; 7 bases fit TRBD1. The CDR3 consists of 16 residues. The V segment lost 6 bases and the J segment 6 bases; nucleotides outside the gene matches: 14. Germline V gives CDR1 MNHNY, CDR2 SVGAGI (reference sequence). DNA for the CDR3: TGTGCCAGCAGACCTGACAGGGAGGTTAGGGAAAACACCATATATTTT. Translating gives CASRPDREVRENTIYF.

The chain links TRBV7-2 to TRBJ2-7; 10 bases are a match to TRBD2. The CDR3 is made up of 15 amino acids. The junction had 2 bases not matched to a gene; V was cut back by 1 base and J by 2 bases. Germline CDR1 is SGHTA and CDR2 is FQGNSA. CDR3 in DNA: TGTGCCAGCAGCTTAGACAGCGGGGGGGCCTACGAGCAGTACTTC. The encoded protein is CASSLDSGGAYEQYF.

CDR3 DNA sequence: TGTGCCACCAGCAGAGGTACAGGCTCTGGAAACACCATATATTTT. This gives the protein CATSRGTGSGNTIYF. The chain has TRBV15 and TRBJ1-3, with TRBD1 as a possible D gene (5 bases). The CDR3 spans 15 residues. Looked up from germline, CDR1 is LNHNV and CDR2 is YYDKDF (reference sequence). V was clipped by 1 base and J by 0 bases, with 7 bases between them.

The rearrangement uses TRBV4-1 and TRBJ2-4; maybe TRBD1 (6 bases). The CDR3 runs to 17 residues. Germline CDR1 is MGHRA and CDR2 is YSYEKL. Trimming cost V 2 bases and J 0 bases, with 14 bases left between them. CDR3 protein: CASSQTWTALAKNIQYF. As DNA, the CDR3 is TGCGCCAGCAGCCAAACTTGGACAGCTCTAGCCAAAAACATTCAGTACTTC.

J is TRBJ2-2 and V is TRBV2, with a weak D call TRBD1 (5 bases). The CDR3 totals 13 residues. Germline CDR1 reads SNHLY; CDR2 reads FYNNEI. V was trimmed by 6 bases and J by 6 bases, leaving 11 bases between them. CDR3 coding DNA: TGTGCCAGCAGGATCAGGGTTCCCGGGGAGCTGTTTTTT. As protein: CASRIRVPGELFF.

The rearrangement joins TRBV5-1 to TRBJ1-3; TRBD1 agrees at 7 bases. J lost 2 bases, V lost 4 bases, and 6 bases had no gene match. The CDR3 has 15 amino acids. Looked up from germline, CDR1 is SGHRS and CDR2 is YFSETQ. CDR3 protein: CASSTEGAPGNTIYF. CDR3 DNA sequence: TGCGCCAGCAGCACCGAGGGGGCGCCTGGAAACACCATATATTTT.

This chain connects TRBV11-2 to TRBJ1-2, with a possible D match to TRBD1 (5 bases). Germline V lookup: CDR1 SGHAT, CDR2 FQNNGV. V was pared by 3 bases and J by 4 bases, with 12 bases between. The CDR3 is made up of 14 amino acids. DNA for the CDR3: TGTGCCAGCAGCTTGGGGGAGGGGACCTATGGCTACACCTTC. Amino acid sequence: CASSLGEGTYGYTF. The entire variable domain, with the rest obtained from reference TRBV11-2 and TRBJ1-2, is as follows: EAGVAQSPRYKIIEKRQSVAFWCNPISGHATLYWYQQILGQGPKLLIQFQNNGVVDDSQLPKDRFSAERLKGVDSTLKIQPAKLEDSAVYLCASSLGEGTYGYTFGSGTRLTVV.

This chain uses TRBV5-5 with TRBJ2-7, with 8 bases identical to TRBD1. V lost 0 bases and J lost 2; bases outside the gene matches: 13. The CDR3 sequence is 18 residues long. The germline V gene encodes CDR1 SGHKS and CDR2 YYEKEE (reference sequence). The CDR3 loop is CASSLDRTGIIRPYEQYF. CDR3 nucleotide sequence: TGTGCCAGCAGCTTGGACAGGACAGGGATCATCCGGCCCTACGAGCAGTACTTC.

The gene calls are TRBV2 and TRBJ2-2; TRBD2 matches 7 bases. The length of the CDR3 is 14 residues. Germline CDR1 SNHLY, CDR2 FYNNEI. Trimming cost V 3 bases and J 5 bases; bases outside gene matches: 3. CDR3 sequence (DNA): TGTGCCAGCAGTGAGGGCGGGGGAACCGGGGAGCTGTTTTTT. Protein sequence: CASSEGGGTGELFF. The whole variable domain, remainder taken from reference TRBV2 and TRBJ2-2, is EPEVTQTPSHQVTQMGQEVILRCVPISNHLYFYWYRQILGQKVEFLVSFYNNEISEKSEIFDDQFSVERPDGSNFTLKIRSTKLEDSAMYFCASSEGGGTGELFFGEGSRLTVL.

The V call is TRBV6-5, the J call TRBJ1-2, with D hard to call. Trimming pared 11 bases from V and 4 bases from J, leaving 17 bases between. Germline V gene data show CDR1 as MNHEY and CDR2 as SVGAGI. The CDR3 spans 13 residues. The CDR3 loop reads CAPPRGQFYGYTF. The CDR3 nucleotides are TGTGCCCCCCCAAGAGGGCAATTCTATGGCTACACCTTC.

This clone was seen repeatedly, ten times or more. The chain carries TRBV5-1 and TRBJ1-2, with D uncertain. Germline CDR1 SGHRS, CDR2 YFSETQ. The CDR3 is 15 amino acids. Between the trimmed V and J ends, which lost 4 bases and 0 bases, there was a span of 13 bases. The CDR3 DNA reads as TGCGCCAGCAGCCCCTGGACGGGAGCTAACTATGGCTACACCTTC. Translation: CASSPWTGANYGYTF.

The chain uses TRBV28 and TRBJ2-7; tentatively, D is TRBD2 (6 bases). Per germline, CDR1 MDHEN and CDR2 SYDVKM. The CDR3 runs to 13 residues. V lost 5 bases and J lost 4, with 12 bases in between. In DNA form, the CDR3 reads TGTGCCAGCAGTCTCGGGGGAGGATACGAGCAGTACGTC. It specifies CASSLGGGYEQYV.

The chain carries TRBV5-1 and TRBJ2-7; TRBD1 matches 8 bases. This CDR3 region has 14 residues. Germline CDR1 SGHRS, CDR2 YFSETQ. Trimming cost V 1 base and J 3 bases; bases outside gene matches: 3. Written as DNA, the CDR3 is TGCGCCAGCAGCTTGTCAGGGGGCAACTACGAGCAGTACTTC. It translates to CASSLSGGNYEQYF. Drawing the rest from reference TRBV5-1 and TRBJ2-7, the complete variable domain is KAGVTQTPRYLIKTRGQQVTLSCSPISGHRSVSWYQQTPGQGLQFLFEYFSETQRNKGNFPGRFSGRQFSNSRSEMNVSTLELGDSALYLCASSLSGGNYEQYFGPGTRLTVT.

The chain combines TRBV3-1 (or the pseudogene TRBV3-2) with TRBJ1-4, with 11 bases identical to TRBD1. J gave up 7 bases and V 1 base, and 5 bases lay outside the gene matches. This CDR3 region has 16 residues. The germline gives CDR1 LGHDT, CDR2 YNNKEL (reference sequence). CDR3 protein: CASSQGPGQGGEKLFF. Written as DNA, the CDR3 is TGTGCCAGCAGCCAAGGACCGGGACAGGGGGGTGAAAAACTGTTTTTT.

This clone appeared a single time. The chain uses TRBV27 and TRBJ2-1; the D gene is possibly TRBD1 (6 bases). Germline V gene sequence: CDR1 MNHEY, CDR2 SMNVEV (reference sequence). The CDR3 is 14 residues long. The germline V and J ends were trimmed by 6 bases and 4 bases, with 13 bases remaining between them. The CDR3 DNA sequence: TGTGCCAGCAGCTTGGGACACGAATACAATGAGCAGTTCTTC. As protein: CASSLGHEYNEQFF.

The chain is built from TRBV3-1 (or the pseudogene TRBV3-2) and TRBJ1-1, with D tentatively TRBD1 (5 bases). Trimming removed 0 bases at V and 0 bases at J, with 11 bases between. CDR1 is LGHDT, CDR2 YNNKEL, per germline (reference sequence). The CDR3 has 16 amino acids. CDR3 coding DNA: TGTGCCAGCAGCCAAGATGGGAGGGGTTTGAACACTGAAGCTTTCTTT. Its translation is CASSQDGRGLNTEAFF.

This clone occurred many times. The V gene is TRBV2, the J gene TRBJ1-4; no clear D. The CDR3 is made up of 13 amino acids. V dropped 6 bases and J dropped 10 bases, with 15 bases sitting between them. The V gene's germline CDR1 is SNHLY and CDR2 FYNNEI. CDR3: CASSVGPQRKLFF. The CDR3 DNA reads as TGTGCCAGCAGCGTCGGTCCCCAGCGAAAACTGTTTTTT.

V usage is TRBV2 and J usage is TRBJ2-1; 7 bases map to TRBD1. The CDR3 covers 13 residues. Germline CDR1 SNHLY, CDR2 FYNNEI. The V and J ends lost 7 bases and 4 bases, in that order; junction bases with no gene match: 4. DNA for the CDR3: TGTGCCAGCATCCACAGGGGTTACAATGAGCAGTTCTTC. The encoded protein is CASIHRGYNEQFF.